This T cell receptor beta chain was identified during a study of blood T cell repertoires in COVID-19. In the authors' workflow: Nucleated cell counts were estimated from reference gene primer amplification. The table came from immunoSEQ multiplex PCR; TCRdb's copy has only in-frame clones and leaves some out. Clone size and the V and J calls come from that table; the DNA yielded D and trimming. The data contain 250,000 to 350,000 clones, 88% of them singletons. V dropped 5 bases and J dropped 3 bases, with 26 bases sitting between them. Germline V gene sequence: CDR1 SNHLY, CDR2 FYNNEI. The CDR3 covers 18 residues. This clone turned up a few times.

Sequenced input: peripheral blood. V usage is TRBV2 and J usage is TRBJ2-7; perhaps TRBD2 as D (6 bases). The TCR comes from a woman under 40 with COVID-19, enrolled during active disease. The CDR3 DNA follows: TGTGCCAGCAGTATTCCTCCGGCCGGGACTCTGAGTTTCTACGAGCAGTACTTC. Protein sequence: CASSIPPAGTLSFYEQYF.